This T cell receptor (beta chain) originates from a study of Graves' ophthalmopathy and Graves' hyperthyroidism. Whole-study findings and limits: Using a 13-signature model, the authors split ophthalmopathy from stable hyperthyroidism, with roughly 90% sensitivity and 65% to 82% specificity. Most thyroid-expanded clonotypes exceeding 0.001 frequency were also found in blood.

Trimming shortened V by 2 bases and J by 9 bases, and 8 bases separated the two germline ends. Per the germline V gene, CDR1 is SEHNR and CDR2 is FQNEAQ (reference sequence). The CDR3 is 13 residues long. Investigators amplified TCR beta CDR3 regions from RNA transcripts. Second-round multiplex PCR came after a first-round RT-PCR that employed HTBI primers. Each CDR3 protein gets one entry after TCRdb re-called the multiplex PCR reads with MiXCR. In the table there are 650,000 to 900,000 distinct CDR3 sequences, 35% to 50% of which are singletons. This clonotype was detected many times. The antigen remains undetermined. Ophthalmopathy donors' eye disease showed moderate-to-severe activity, CAS of at least 3, NOSPECS of at least 4 and duration under 3 months. PBMCs had their origin in fresh peripheral blood (about 10 ml).

This TCR was recovered from an adult man with Graves' ophthalmopathy. The specimen sequenced was peripheral blood. The chain has TRBV7-9 and TRBJ1-6; D not certain. DNA of the CDR3: TGTGCCAGCAGCTTATCCGTGGGTTCACCCCTCCACTTT. Translation: CASSLSVGSPLHF.